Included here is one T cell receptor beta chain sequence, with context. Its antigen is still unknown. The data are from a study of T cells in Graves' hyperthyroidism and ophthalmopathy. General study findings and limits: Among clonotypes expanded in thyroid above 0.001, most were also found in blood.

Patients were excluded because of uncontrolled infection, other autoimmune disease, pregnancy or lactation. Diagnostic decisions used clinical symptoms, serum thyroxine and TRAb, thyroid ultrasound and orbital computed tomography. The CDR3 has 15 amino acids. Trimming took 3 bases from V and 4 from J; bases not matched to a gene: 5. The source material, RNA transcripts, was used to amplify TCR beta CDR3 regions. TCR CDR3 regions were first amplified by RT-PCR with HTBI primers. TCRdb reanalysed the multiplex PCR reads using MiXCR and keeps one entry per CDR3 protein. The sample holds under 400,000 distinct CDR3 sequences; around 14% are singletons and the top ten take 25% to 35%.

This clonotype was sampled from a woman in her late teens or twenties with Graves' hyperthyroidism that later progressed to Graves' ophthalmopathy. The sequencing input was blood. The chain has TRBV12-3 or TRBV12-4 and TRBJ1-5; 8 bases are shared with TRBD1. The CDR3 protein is CASSFARGLNQPQHF. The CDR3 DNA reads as TGTGCCAGCAGTTTTGCCAGGGGGCTAAATCAGCCCCAGCATTTT.